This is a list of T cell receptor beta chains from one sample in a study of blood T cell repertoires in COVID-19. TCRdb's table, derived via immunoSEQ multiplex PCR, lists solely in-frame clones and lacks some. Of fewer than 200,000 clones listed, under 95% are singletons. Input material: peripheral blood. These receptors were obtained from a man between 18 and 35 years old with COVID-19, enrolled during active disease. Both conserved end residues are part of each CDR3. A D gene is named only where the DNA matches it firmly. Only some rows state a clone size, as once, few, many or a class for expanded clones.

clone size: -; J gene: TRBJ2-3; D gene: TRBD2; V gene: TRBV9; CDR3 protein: CASSSQPLAGGGDTQYF; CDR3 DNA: TGTGCCAGCAGCTCACAACCCCTAGCGGGAGGCGGCGATACGCAGTATTTT
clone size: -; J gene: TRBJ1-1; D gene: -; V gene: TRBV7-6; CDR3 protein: CASSPSKNTEAFF; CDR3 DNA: TGTGCCAGCAGCCCTAGCAAGAACACTGAAGCTTTCTTT
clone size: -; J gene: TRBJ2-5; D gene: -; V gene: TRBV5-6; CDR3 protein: CASSQTEQETQYF; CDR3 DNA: TGTGCCAGCAGCCAGACAGAACAAGAGACCCAGTACTTC
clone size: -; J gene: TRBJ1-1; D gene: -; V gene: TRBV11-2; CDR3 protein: CASSLAGLSNTEAFF; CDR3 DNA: TGTGCCAGCAGCTTAGCAGGACTGTCGAACACTGAAGCTTTCTTT
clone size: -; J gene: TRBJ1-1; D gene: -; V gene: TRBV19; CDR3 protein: CASSIFGFTNTEAFF; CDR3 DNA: TGTGCCAGTAGTATATTCGGGTTTACCAACACTGAAGCTTTCTTT
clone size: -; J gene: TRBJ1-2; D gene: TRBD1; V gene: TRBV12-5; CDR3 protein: CASGLQGRYGYTF; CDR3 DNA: TGTGCTAGTGGCCTACAGGGGCGCTATGGCTACACCTTC
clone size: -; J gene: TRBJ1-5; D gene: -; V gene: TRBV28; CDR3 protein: CASSVGGRGSNQPQHF; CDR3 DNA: TGTGCCAGCAGTGTGGGGGGTAGGGGAAGCAATCAGCCCCAGCATTTT
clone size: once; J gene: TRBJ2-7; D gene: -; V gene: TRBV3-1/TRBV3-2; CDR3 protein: CASNGTPVLSSYEQYF; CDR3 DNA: TGTGCCAGCAACGGGACACCTGTCCTTAGCTCCTACGAGCAGTACTTC
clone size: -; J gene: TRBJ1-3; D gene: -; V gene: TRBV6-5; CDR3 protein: CASSYSADSSGNTIYF; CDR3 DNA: TGTGCCAGCAGTTACTCCGCGGATAGCTCTGGAAACACCATATATTTT
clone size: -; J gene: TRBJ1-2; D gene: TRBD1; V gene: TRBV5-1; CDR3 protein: CASSLTGGDEDYGYTF; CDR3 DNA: TGCGCCAGCAGCTTGACAGGGGGCGATGAGGACTATGGCTACACCTTC
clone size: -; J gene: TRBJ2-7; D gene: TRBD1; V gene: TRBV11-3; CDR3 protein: CASSLERDRGVSYEQYF; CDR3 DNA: TGTGCCAGCAGCTTAGAGCGCGACAGGGGGGTCTCCTACGAGCAGTACTTC
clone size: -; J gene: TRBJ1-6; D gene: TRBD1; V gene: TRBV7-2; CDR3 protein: CASSLAGTAGSSYNSPLHF; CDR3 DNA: TGTGCCAGCAGCTTAGCGGGGACAGCCGGTAGCTCCTATAATTCACCCCTCCACTTT
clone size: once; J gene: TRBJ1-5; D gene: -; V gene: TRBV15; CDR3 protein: CATSSSGGARNQPQHF; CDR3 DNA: TGTGCCACCAGCTCCTCCGGGGGGGCGCGCAATCAGCCCCAGCATTTT
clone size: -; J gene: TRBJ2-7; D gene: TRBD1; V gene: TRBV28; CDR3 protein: CASSSRTGSYEQYF; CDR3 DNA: TGTGCCAGCAGTTCGAGGACAGGGTCCTACGAGCAGTACTTC
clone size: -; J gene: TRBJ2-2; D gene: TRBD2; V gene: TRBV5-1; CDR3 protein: CASSVKLAGPGELFF; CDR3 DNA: TGCGCCAGCAGCGTGAAACTAGCGGGCCCCGGGGAGCTGTTTTTT
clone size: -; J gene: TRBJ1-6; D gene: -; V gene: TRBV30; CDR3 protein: CAWTLDIDNSPLHF; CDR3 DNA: TGTGCCTGGACCCTTGACATCGATAATTCACCCCTCCACTTT
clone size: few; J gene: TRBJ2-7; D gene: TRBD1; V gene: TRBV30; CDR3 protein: CAWSVRDSYEQYF; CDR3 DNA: TGTGCCTGGAGTGTCCGGGACAGCTACGAGCAGTACTTC
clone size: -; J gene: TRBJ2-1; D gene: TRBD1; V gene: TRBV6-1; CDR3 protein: CASSDQGAVSYNEQFF; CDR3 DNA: TGTGCCAGCAGTGATCAGGGGGCAGTTTCCTACAATGAGCAGTTCTTC
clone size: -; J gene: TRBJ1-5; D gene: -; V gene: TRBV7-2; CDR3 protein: CASSAGQTGNQPQHF; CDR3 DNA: TGTGCCAGCAGCGCAGGACAGACTGGCAATCAGCCCCAGCATTTT
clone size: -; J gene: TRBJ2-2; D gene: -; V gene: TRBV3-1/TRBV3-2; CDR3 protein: CASSPAAAAGELFF; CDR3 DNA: TGTGCCAGCAGCCCGGCGGCGGCAGCCGGGGAGCTGTTTTTT
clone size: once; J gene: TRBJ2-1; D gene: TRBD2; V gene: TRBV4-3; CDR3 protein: CASSQDGLAGDEQFF; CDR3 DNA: TGCGCCAGCAGCCAAGATGGACTAGCGGGAGACGAGCAGTTCTTC
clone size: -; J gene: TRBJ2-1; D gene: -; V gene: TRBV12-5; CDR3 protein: CASGEDLSNEQFF; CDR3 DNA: TGTGCTAGTGGTGAGGACTTGTCCAATGAGCAGTTCTTC
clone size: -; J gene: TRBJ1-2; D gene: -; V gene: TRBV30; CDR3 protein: CAWSVGGLADGYTF; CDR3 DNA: TGTGCCTGGAGTGTCGGGGGGCTCGCGGATGGCTACACCTTC
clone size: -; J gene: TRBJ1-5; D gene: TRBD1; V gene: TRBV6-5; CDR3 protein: CASSYRTGGQPQHF; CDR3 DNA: TGTGCCAGCAGTTATAGGACAGGGGGTCAGCCCCAGCATTTT
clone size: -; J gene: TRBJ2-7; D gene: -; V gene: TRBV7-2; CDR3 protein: CASSPDSFPYEQYF; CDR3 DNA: TGTGCCAGCAGCCCGGACTCTTTCCCCTACGAGCAGTACTTC
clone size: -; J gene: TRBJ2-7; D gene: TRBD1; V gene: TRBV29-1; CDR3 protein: CSVGQGSSYEQYF; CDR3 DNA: TGCAGCGTCGGACAGGGGAGCTCCTACGAGCAGTACTTC
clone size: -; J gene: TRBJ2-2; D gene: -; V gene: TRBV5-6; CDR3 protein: CASSFQGNRELFF; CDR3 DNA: TGTGCCAGCAGCTTTCAGGGGAACCGGGAGCTGTTTTTT
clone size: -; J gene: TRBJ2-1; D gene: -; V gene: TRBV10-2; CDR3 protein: CASSPEFYNEQFF; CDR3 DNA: TGCGCCAGCAGTCCGGAGTTCTACAATGAGCAGTTCTTC
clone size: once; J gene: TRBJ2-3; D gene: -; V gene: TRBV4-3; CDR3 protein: CASSQALVGGGIDTQYF; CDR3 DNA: TGCGCCAGCAGCCAAGCTTTGGTGGGAGGGGGGATAGATACGCAGTATTTT
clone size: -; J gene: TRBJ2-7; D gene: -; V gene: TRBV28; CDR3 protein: CASSLVLGEQYF; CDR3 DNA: TGTGCCAGCAGCCTGGTACTCGGCGAGCAGTACTTC
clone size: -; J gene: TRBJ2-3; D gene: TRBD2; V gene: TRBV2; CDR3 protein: CASTGLADTQYF; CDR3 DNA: TGTGCCAGCACCGGACTAGCAGATACGCAGTATTTT
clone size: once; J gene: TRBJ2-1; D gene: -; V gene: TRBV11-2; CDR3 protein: CASSFSLPGNEQFF; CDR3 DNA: TGTGCCAGCAGCTTTAGCCTTCCCGGCAATGAGCAGTTCTTC
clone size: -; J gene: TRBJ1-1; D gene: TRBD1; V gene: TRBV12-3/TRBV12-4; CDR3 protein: CATNRGRTEAFF; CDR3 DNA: TGTGCCACCAATAGGGGGCGGACTGAAGCTTTCTTT
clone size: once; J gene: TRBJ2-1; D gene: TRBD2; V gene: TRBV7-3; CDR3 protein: CASSIGLVNEQFF; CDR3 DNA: TGTGCCAGCAGCATAGGACTAGTTAATGAGCAGTTCTTC
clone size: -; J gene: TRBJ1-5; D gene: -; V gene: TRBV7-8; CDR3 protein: CASSLVRQPQHF; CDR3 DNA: TGTGCCAGCAGCTTAGTTAGACAGCCCCAGCATTTT
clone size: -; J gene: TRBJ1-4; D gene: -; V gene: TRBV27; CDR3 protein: CASSTLDSFEKLFF; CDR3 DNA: TGTGCCAGCAGTACCCTGGACAGTTTTGAAAAACTGTTTTTT
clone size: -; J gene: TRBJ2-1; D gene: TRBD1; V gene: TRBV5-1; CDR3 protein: CASSMGQGAYNEQFF; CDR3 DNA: TGCGCCAGCAGCATGGGACAGGGGGCCTACAATGAGCAGTTCTTC
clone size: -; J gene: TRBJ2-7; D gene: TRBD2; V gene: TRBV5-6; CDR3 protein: CASSSPSGSPYEQYF; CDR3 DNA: TGTGCCAGCAGCTCCCCTAGCGGGAGCCCCTACGAGCAGTACTTC
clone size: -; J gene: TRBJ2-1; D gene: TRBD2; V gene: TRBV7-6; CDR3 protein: CASSLVGGGNEQFF; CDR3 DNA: TGTGCCAGCAGCTTAGTCGGCGGGGGTAATGAGCAGTTCTTC
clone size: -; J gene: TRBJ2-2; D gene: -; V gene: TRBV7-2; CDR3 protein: CASSYYYGGLGGELFF; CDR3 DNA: TGTGCCAGCAGCTATTATTACGGGGGATTGGGCGGGGAGCTGTTTTTT
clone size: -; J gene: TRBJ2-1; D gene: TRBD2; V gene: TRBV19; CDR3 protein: CASSIPNSGKGNEQFF; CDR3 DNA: TGTGCCAGTAGTATCCCCAATAGCGGGAAGGGCAATGAGCAGTTCTTC
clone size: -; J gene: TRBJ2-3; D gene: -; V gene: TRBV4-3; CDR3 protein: CASSQETGNTDTQYF; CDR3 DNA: TGCGCCAGCAGCCAAGAGACGGGGAACACAGATACGCAGTATTTT
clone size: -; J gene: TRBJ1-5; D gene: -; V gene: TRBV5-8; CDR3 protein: CASTPPGQPQHF; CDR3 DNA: TGTGCCAGCACCCCTCCCGGGCAGCCCCAGCATTTT
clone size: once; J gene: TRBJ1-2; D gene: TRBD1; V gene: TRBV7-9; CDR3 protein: CASSPRAGQGVLSNYGYTF; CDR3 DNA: TGTGCCAGCAGCCCGAGGGCGGGACAGGGAGTTCTTTCTAACTATGGCTACACCTTC
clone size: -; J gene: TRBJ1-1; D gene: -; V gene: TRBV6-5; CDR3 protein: CASSQGEAFF; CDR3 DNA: TGTGCCAGCAGTCAGGGTGAAGCTTTCTTT
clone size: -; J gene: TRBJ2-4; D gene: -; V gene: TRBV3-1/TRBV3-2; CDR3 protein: CASSPTVVAKNIQYF; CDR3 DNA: TGTGCCAGCAGCCCGACAGTCGTAGCCAAAAACATTCAGTACTTC
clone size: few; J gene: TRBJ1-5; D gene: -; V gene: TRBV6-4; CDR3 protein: CASSEGDNQPQHF; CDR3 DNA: TGTGCCAGCAGTGAGGGAGACAATCAGCCCCAGCATTTT
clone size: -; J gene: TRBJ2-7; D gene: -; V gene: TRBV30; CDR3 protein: CAWSVREDEQYF; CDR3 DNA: TGTGCCTGGAGTGTACGCGAGGATGAGCAGTACTTC
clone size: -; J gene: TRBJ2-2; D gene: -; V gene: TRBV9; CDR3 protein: CASSVSQGTGELFF; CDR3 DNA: TGTGCCAGCAGCGTCTCACAGGGTACCGGGGAGCTGTTTTTT
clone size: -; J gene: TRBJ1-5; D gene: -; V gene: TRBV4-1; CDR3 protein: CASSQGRGQYSNQPQHF; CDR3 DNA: TGCGCCAGCAGCCAAGGGCGAGGACAGTATAGCAATCAGCCCCAGCATTTT
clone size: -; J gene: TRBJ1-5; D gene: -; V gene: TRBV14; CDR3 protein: CASSQPGAPGNQPQHF; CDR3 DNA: TGTGCCAGCAGCCAACCGGGAGCACCGGGCAATCAGCCCCAGCATTTT
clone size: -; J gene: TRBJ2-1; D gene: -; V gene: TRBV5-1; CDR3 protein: CASSFGGPRDNEQFF; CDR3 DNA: TGCGCCAGCAGCTTTGGCGGGCCCCGCGACAATGAGCAGTTCTTC
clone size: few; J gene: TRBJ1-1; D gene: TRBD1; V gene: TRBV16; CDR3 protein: CASSQQGAGTEAFF; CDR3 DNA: TGTGCCAGCAGCCAACAGGGGGCGGGGACTGAAGCTTTCTTT
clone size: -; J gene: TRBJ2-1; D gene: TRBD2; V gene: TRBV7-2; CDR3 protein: CASSPEQWTSGTDEQFF; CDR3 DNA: TGTGCCAGCAGCCCCGAGCAATGGACTAGCGGGACAGATGAGCAGTTCTTC
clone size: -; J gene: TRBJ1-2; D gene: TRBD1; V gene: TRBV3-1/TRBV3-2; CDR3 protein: CASSQGPGTDYGYTF; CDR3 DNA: TGTGCCAGCAGCCAAGGACCTGGGACAGATTATGGCTACACCTTC
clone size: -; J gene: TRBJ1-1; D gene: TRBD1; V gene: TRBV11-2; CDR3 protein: CASSARTGGYTEAFF; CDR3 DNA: TGTGCCAGCAGCGCCAGGACAGGGGGCTACACTGAAGCTTTCTTT
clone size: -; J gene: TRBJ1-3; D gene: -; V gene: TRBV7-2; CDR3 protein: CASSYSRGSGNTIYF; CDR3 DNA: TGTGCCAGCAGCTATTCGCGGGGCTCTGGAAACACCATATATTTT